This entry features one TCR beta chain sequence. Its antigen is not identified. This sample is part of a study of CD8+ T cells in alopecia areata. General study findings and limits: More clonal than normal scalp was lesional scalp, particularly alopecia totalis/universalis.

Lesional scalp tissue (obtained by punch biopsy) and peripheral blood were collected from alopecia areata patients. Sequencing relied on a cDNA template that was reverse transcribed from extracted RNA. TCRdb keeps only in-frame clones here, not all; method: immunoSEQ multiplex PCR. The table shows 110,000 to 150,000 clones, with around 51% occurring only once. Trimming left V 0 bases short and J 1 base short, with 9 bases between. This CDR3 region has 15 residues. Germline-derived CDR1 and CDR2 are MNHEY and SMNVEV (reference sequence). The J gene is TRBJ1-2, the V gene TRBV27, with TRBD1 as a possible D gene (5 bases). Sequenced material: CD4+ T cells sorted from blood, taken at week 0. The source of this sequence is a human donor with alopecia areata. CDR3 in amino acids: CASSLSGALNYGYTF. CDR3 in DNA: TGTGCCAGCAGTTTATCAGGGGCTCTTAACTATGGCTACACCTTC.